One T cell receptor beta chain is described in this entry. The specificity of this receptor is unknown. No base quality information exists; no much larger clone differs at one position. These data belong to a study of breast tumors, draining lymph nodes, adjacent tissues listed by TCRdb under 2016. Study-level background: Breast cancer patients provided tumor, adjacent nontumor tissue and axillary lymph nodes, and the study compared the TCR beta repertoires across these three sources. In human breast cancer, the study set out to evaluate how tumor, surrounding tissue and draining lymph node repertoires relate to one another and whether T cells may move between these sites. General study outcomes and caveats: The data were judged consistent with most tumor T cells deriving from the lymph node and then expanding within tumor tissue. The study presented the conclusion that tumor T cells originate in lymph nodes as consistent with a hypothesis, not as something directly demonstrated. Tumor and nontumor tissue repertoires were significantly more similar in luminal-like than in basal-like breast cancer. T-cell repertoire diversity in tumors was found to be lower than in lymph nodes but higher than in nontumor tissue, and preferential V and J gene usage was observed.

The lymph node samples were taken from the axillary draining lymph nodes of breast cancer patients. Sequencing used an Illumina HiSeq 2000. Multiplex PCR amplification was used to build the TCR beta chain libraries. The amplified TCR beta chain products were analyzed by high-throughput sequencing. The public reads were run again by TCRdb, first through fastp at Q25 and then through MiXCR, and only productive beta chains were kept. Merged by CDR3 protein, the rows form single entries marked with the most common genes and DNA. The sample has about 230,000 distinct CDR3 sequences on record, about 30% of them singletons. Of the sample, just over 1.4% is held by the ten largest clones. CDR3 length: 14 amino acids, cysteine to phenylalanine. Only the CDR3 region is kept as DNA, spanning 42 bases read in frame from base 1. The germline V gene (reference sequence) yields SGHKS for CDR1 and YYEKEE for CDR2. Trimming leaves V shorter by 0 bases and J shorter by 7 bases, with the junction holding 3 bases beyond the gene matches.

Sequencing was done on a sample of axillary lymph node tissue. The chain is made from TRBV5-5 and TRBJ1-3, and 8 bases in between align with TRBD1. The TCR originated in a female donor with breast cancer. Some clones in this sample may be carry-over from other donors' samples. Here is the DNA: TGTGCCAGCAGCTTGGCAGGGGGCTGGAACACCATATATTTT. This yields the protein CASSLAGGWNTIYF.